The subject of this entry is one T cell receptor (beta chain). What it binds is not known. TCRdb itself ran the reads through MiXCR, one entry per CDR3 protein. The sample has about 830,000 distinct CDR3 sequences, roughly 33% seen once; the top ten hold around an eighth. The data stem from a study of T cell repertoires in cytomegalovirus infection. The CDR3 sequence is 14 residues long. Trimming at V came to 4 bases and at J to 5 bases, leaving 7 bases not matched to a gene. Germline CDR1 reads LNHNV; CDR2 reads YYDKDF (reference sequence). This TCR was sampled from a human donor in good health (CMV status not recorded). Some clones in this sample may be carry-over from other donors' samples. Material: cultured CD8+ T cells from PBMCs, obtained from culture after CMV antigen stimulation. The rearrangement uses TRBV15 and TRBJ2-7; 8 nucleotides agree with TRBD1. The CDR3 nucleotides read TGTGCCACCAGCACCGACAGGGGAAGCCACGAGCAGTACTTC. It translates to CATSTDRGSHEQYF.